The entry below gives a single TCR beta chain sequence along with its context. V shed 5 bases and J shed 5 bases, with 12 bases lying between them. This CDR3 is built from 13 residues. Germline V CDR1 and CDR2: LNHDA, SQIVND (reference sequence). The source of the sample is a study of blood T cell repertoires in COVID-19. Study context: Whether acute or convalescent, the COVID-19 samples came from the United States, Italy and Spain. T cells, B-cell-depleted T cells, or PBMCs provided the cDNA or gDNA that served as material.

In the original analysis: Researchers report that nucleated cell counts were estimated from reference gene primer amplification. Data came from immunoSEQ multiplex PCR; TCRdb stores just in-frame clones and leaves some out. D and trimming were read from the DNA, whereas the V and J calls and clone size are those reported in that table. The table shows about 100,000 clones, with more than 85% occurring only once. Sequencing used peripheral blood. The V gene is TRBV19, the J gene TRBJ1-1, with D maybe TRBD1 (6 bases). This clonotype was obtained from a man aged 60 to 69 with acute or convalescent COVID-19. This CDR3 is CASSLQGGTEAFF. CDR3 nucleotide sequence: TGTGCCAGTAGTTTACAGGGAGGGACTGAAGCTTTCTTT.